The rows below give T cell receptor beta chains drawn from one sample of a study of OX40 agonist ivuxolimab in advanced cancers. The table came from immunoSEQ multiplex PCR; TCRdb's copy has only in-frame clones and leaves some out. The sample shows about 13,000 clones, approximately 61% of them seen only once. The source material was CD4+ or CD8+ T cells sorted from blood, sampled in a trial of the OX40 agonist ivuxolimab. The origin of the receptors is an adult with an advanced solid tumor such as melanoma, head and neck, liver or kidney cancer. The CDR3 runs from the conserved cysteine through the conserved F or W. The order of the fields is V gene, clone size, D gene, J gene, CDR3 protein, CDR3 DNA. The D gene is left open where the match is weak. Size tells how often a clone was seen (once, few, many) or the class of an expanded clone, and some rows leave it out.

TRBV7-9	few	TRBD1	TRBJ2-5	CASSPGQGTRETQYF	TGTGCCAGCAGCCCGGGACAGGGGACCCGAGAGACCCAGTACTTC
TRBV7-6	few	-	TRBJ1-2	CASSPRGGYGYTF	TGTGCCAGCAGCCCCCGTGGGGGGTATGGCTACACCTTC
TRBV9	-	-	TRBJ2-7	CASSVVGESYEQYF	TGTGCCAGCAGCGTAGTAGGGGAATCCTACGAGCAGTACTTC
TRBV4-3	-	-	TRBJ2-2	CASSQAANTGELFF	TGCGCCAGCAGCCAAGCCGCGAACACCGGGGAGCTGTTTTTT
TRBV7-2	-	TRBD2	TRBJ2-7	CASSETSLAGYEQYF	TGTGCCAGCAGCGAAACCTCCCTAGCGGGATACGAGCAGTACTTC
TRBV7-2	many	-	TRBJ2-5	CASRELPVETQYF	TGTGCCAGCAGGGAGTTACCGGTGGAGACCCAGTACTTC
TRBV2	-	TRBD1	TRBJ1-1	CASSEGPIKTGYTEAFF	TGTGCCAGCAGTGAGGGCCCGATAAAGACAGGGTACACTGAAGCTTTCTTT
TRBV6-5	-	-	TRBJ2-3	CASSYGGSTDTQYF	TGTGCCAGCAGTTATGGGGGAAGCACAGATACGCAGTATTTT
TRBV6-1	-	TRBD1	TRBJ1-4	CASSAWTGLATNEKLFF	TGTGCCAGCAGTGCCTGGACAGGTCTTGCAACTAATGAAAAACTGTTTTTT
TRBV10-1	-	-	TRBJ1-4	CATPFAWEKLFF	TGCGCCACCCCCTTCGCCTGGGAAAAACTGTTTTTT
TRBV19	-	-	TRBJ2-1	CASSLSGSSYNEQFF	TGTGCCAGTAGTTTATCCGGGAGCTCCTACAATGAGCAGTTCTTC
TRBV6-5	few	-	TRBJ2-3	CASSYPTRDTQYF	TGTGCCAGCAGTTACCCAACTAGAGATACGCAGTATTTT
TRBV19	few	-	TRBJ1-2	CASSQGTGHEDGYTF	TGTGCCAGTAGTCAAGGGACGGGACACGAGGATGGCTACACCTTC
TRBV28	-	TRBD1	TRBJ1-2	CASSRTGDFYGYTF	TGTGCCAGCAGTCGGACAGGGGACTTCTATGGCTACACCTTC
TRBV15	-	TRBD1	TRBJ2-4	CATSRGTGFGKNIQYF	TGTGCCACCAGCAGAGGGACAGGGTTCGGCAAAAACATTCAGTACTTC
TRBV9	-	-	TRBJ2-1	CASLKPGQGLYNEQFF	TGTGCCAGTCTCAAACCCGGGCAGGGGCTCTACAATGAGCAGTTCTTC
TRBV6-5	-	-	TRBJ1-1	CASILSQGGTEAFF	TGTGCCAGCATCCTAAGCCAGGGCGGCACTGAAGCTTTCTTT
TRBV19	few	-	TRBJ2-6	CASSIGLSGANVLTF	TGTGCCAGTAGTATAGGGCTCTCTGGGGCCAACGTCCTGACTTTC
TRBV5-1	-	TRBD1	TRBJ2-7	CASSSGTGFEQYF	TGCGCCAGCAGCTCCGGGACAGGGTTCGAGCAGTACTTC
TRBV4-2	-	-	TRBJ2-3	CASSQGSSTDTQYF	TGTGCCAGCAGTCAAGGCAGTAGCACAGATACGCAGTATTTT
TRBV4-3	many	-	TRBJ1-1	CASSQAGENTEAFF	TGCGCCAGCAGCCAAGCAGGGGAAAACACTGAAGCTTTCTTT
TRBV6-8	few	TRBD1	TRBJ2-1	CASSYRQGQDEQFF	TGTGCCAGCAGTTACAGACAGGGGCAGGATGAGCAGTTCTTC
TRBV2	-	TRBD2	TRBJ2-5	CASSEVSGSQETQYF	TGTGCCAGCAGTGAAGTTAGCGGGTCCCAAGAGACCCAGTACTTC
TRBV4-3	-	TRBD1	TRBJ2-3	CASSQVRTGGRADTQYF	TGCGCCAGCAGCCAAGTGCGGACAGGGGGGCGCGCAGATACGCAGTATTTT
TRBV7-7	medium-sized	-	TRBJ1-1	CASSLSRGTEAFF	TGTGCTAGCAGCTTGAGCAGGGGCACTGAAGCTTTCTTT
TRBV5-1	medium-sized	-	TRBJ2-3	CASSLNGGPTDTQYF	TGCGCCAGCAGCTTGAACGGGGGGCCCACAGATACGCAGTATTTT
TRBV5-1	-	TRBD2	TRBJ2-7	CASSVGLADSYEQYF	TGCGCCAGCAGCGTGGGACTAGCGGACTCCTACGAGCAGTACTTC
TRBV11-3	-	TRBD2	TRBJ2-1	CASSAYPQAGDEQFF	TGTGCCAGCAGCGCGTACCCCCAAGCGGGAGATGAGCAGTTCTTC
TRBV6-5	once	TRBD1	TRBJ2-7	CASSYTQGGLYF	TGTGCCAGCAGTTACACCCAAGGGGGCCTGTACTTC
TRBV19	-	-	TRBJ2-7	CASSSTGAGEQYF	TGTGCCAGTAGTTCTACAGGGGCGGGGGAGCAGTACTTC
TRBV5-4	-	-	TRBJ2-7	CASSLRVSPYEQYF	TGTGCCAGCAGCTTGAGAGTCAGCCCCTACGAGCAGTACTTC
TRBV2	medium-sized	-	TRBJ2-7	CASSLRDEQYF	TGTGCCAGCAGCTTGCGGGACGAGCAGTACTTC
TRBV28	once	-	TRBJ2-5	CASSSEKGGRGETQYF	TGTGCCAGCAGTTCCGAAAAGGGGGGGCGCGGAGAGACCCAGTACTTC
TRBV25-1	few	-	TRBJ2-1	CASSELSSYNEQFF	TGTGCCAGCAGTGAACTGAGCTCCTACAATGAGCAGTTCTTC
TRBV6-1	medium-sized	-	TRBJ1-5	CASSELGAGMEGQPQHF	TGTGCCAGCAGTGAGCTCGGGGCAGGGATGGAGGGTCAGCCCCAGCATTTT
TRBV9	-	-	TRBJ2-3	CASSVVEDTQYF	TGTGCCAGCAGCGTAGTAGAGGATACGCAGTATTTT
TRBV6-1	-	TRBD2	TRBJ2-7	CASSEGGGEQYF	TGTGCCAGCAGTGAGGGGGGAGGGGAGCAGTACTTC
TRBV4-2	-	-	TRBJ2-7	CASSQDMYEQYF	TGTGCCAGCAGCCAAGATATGTACGAGCAGTACTTC
TRBV2	few	TRBD1	TRBJ2-7	CASSWTGSYEQYF	TGTGCCAGCAGTTGGACAGGCTCCTACGAGCAGTACTTC
TRBV5-4	few	-	TRBJ1-1	CASSLITVPSTEAFF	TGTGCCAGCAGCTTGATTACGGTACCGAGCACTGAAGCTTTCTTT
TRBV6-5	-	-	TRBJ2-3	CASSYLEGTDTQYF	TGTGCCAGCAGTTACTTAGAAGGCACAGATACGCAGTATTTT
TRBV19	-	-	TRBJ1-1	CASSIYGNTEAFF	TGTGCCAGTAGTATTTACGGGAACACTGAAGCTTTCTTT
TRBV29-1	-	TRBD2	TRBJ2-5	CSVESAGEFPETQYF	TGCAGCGTTGAATCCGCGGGGGAGTTTCCAGAGACCCAGTACTTC
TRBV11-3	-	TRBD1	TRBJ2-2	CASSPRQGEGTGELFF	TGTGCCAGCAGTCCTCGACAGGGGGAGGGCACCGGGGAGCTGTTTTTT
TRBV6-1	-	-	TRBJ1-1	CATEGHEMNTEAFF	TGTGCCACCGAGGGACATGAAATGAACACTGAAGCTTTCTTT
TRBV6-4	few	TRBD2	TRBJ2-1	CASSESGGEQFF	TGTGCCAGCAGTGAGTCGGGGGGTGAGCAGTTCTTC
TRBV4-3	-	TRBD1	TRBJ2-7	CASSQEATIGTGGTYEQYF	TGCGCCAGCAGCCAAGAGGCCACTATCGGGACAGGGGGAACCTACGAGCAGTACTTC
TRBV9	-	-	TRBJ1-2	CASSGGQYYGYTF	TGTGCCAGCAGCGGCGGACAGTACTATGGCTACACCTTC
TRBV19	-	TRBD2	TRBJ2-1	CASSEWDYSYNEQFF	TGTGCCAGTAGTGAGTGGGACTACTCCTACAATGAGCAGTTCTTC
TRBV19	few	TRBD2	TRBJ2-7	CASSIGPSGSGYEQYF	TGTGCCAGTAGTATAGGTCCTAGCGGGAGTGGCTACGAGCAGTACTTC
TRBV13	-	TRBD1	TRBJ2-7	CASSWTGSYEQYF	TGTGCCAGCAGTTGGACAGGCTCCTACGAGCAGTACTTC
TRBV7-9	-	TRBD2	TRBJ2-7	CASSGGYDEQYF	TGTGCCAGTAGCGGGGGGTACGACGAGCAGTACTTC
TRBV9	-	-	TRBJ2-1	CASSVFGSTDEQFF	TGTGCCAGCAGCGTATTCGGCTCCACGGATGAGCAGTTCTTC
TRBV9	few	-	TRBJ1-4	CASSIGGTVNEKLFF	TGTGCCAGCAGCATAGGGGGGACGGTAAATGAAAAACTGTTTTTT
TRBV7-9	-	-	TRBJ2-1	CASSSDGNNEQFF	TGTGCCAGCAGTTCGGACGGCAACAATGAGCAGTTCTTC